The next 27 T cell receptor beta chains were all read from a single sample in a study of regulatory T cells in long-lasting Graves disease. Time point of the sample: newly diagnosed GD, antithyroid drugs for less than 3 months. Extracted PBMC RNA gave rise to the TCR library. CDR3 regions were amplified by Arm-PCR using iRepertoire HTBI primers to build TCR beta libraries. MiXCR, run by TCRdb on the multiplex PCR reads, gives a single entry per CDR3 protein. The table lists roughly 320,000 distinct CDR3 sequences, over 15% of them singletons. In addition, the sample was reused for a study of T cells in Graves' hyperthyroidism and ophthalmopathy.

Source: peripheral blood mononuclear cells (PBMCs), taken at new diagnosis, from a patient treated with antithyroid drugs. Source of these receptors: a middle-aged man with Graves disease.

The CDR3 coding sequence is TGTGCCTGGAGTCAGGGTTATAGCACAGATACGCAGTATTTT. Translation gives CAWSQGYSTDTQYF. The J gene is TRBJ2-3, the V gene TRBV30; D perhaps matches TRBD1 (5 bases). The ends were cut back, 2 bases at V and 0 bases at J, with 9 bases in the middle. The CDR3 runs 14 residues. Germline CDR1 and CDR2: GTSNPN and SVGIG (reference sequence).

V gene TRBV28 combines with J gene TRBJ2-7; 10 positions agree with TRBD1. Looked up from germline, CDR1 is MDHEN and CDR2 is SYDVKM. The CDR3 is 15 amino acids. Unmatched junction bases numbered 9, after V lost 4 bases and J lost 6 bases. The CDR3 DNA reads TGTGCCAGCAGTTCGCCTCCGGGACAGGGGTCCGAGCAGTACTTC. Translating it yields CASSSPPGQGSEQYF.

There are many counts of this clonotype. J is TRBJ2-2 and V is TRBV12-3 or TRBV12-4; 7 bases line up with TRBD1. The trim removed 5 bases at V and 8 bases at J, leaving 14 bases unmatched. The CDR3 runs to 16 residues. CDR3 sequence: CASSTNEGQPWGELFF. Written as DNA, the CDR3 is TGTGCCAGCAGTACCAACGAGGGACAGCCGTGGGGGGAGCTGTTTTTT.

The CDR3 protein is CASSLRRGQGGELFF. The CDR3 nucleotides are TGTGCCAGCAGTTTAAGGCGGGGTCAGGGCGGGGAGCTGTTTTTT. The chain links TRBV12-3 or TRBV12-4 to TRBJ2-2; TRBD2 is a possible D gene (6 bases). Trimming stripped 2 bases from V and 7 bases from J, with 14 bases between. The CDR3 runs 15 residues.

This clonotype was seen a single time. The chain links TRBV20-1 to TRBJ1-4; possibly TRBD1 for D (6 bases). This CDR3 region has 15 residues. Germline V CDR1 and CDR2: DFQATT, SNEGSKA (reference sequence). V lost 2 bases to trimming and J lost 0 bases, with 10 bases between them. For the CDR3, the DNA is TGCAGTGCTAGACCCCAGGGGACAACTAATGAAAAACTGTTTTTT. Its translation is CSARPQGTTNEKLFF.

This clonotype was seen more than once but under ten times. This chain links TRBV15 with TRBJ2-7, with TRBD1 identical over 8 bases. The CDR3 runs to 15 residues. Germline CDR1 reads LNHNV; CDR2 reads YYDKDF (reference sequence). Trimming at V came to 0 bases and at J to 6 bases, leaving 7 bases not matched to a gene. The CDR3 is CATSRDLQGVTEQYF. The CDR3 nucleotides read TGTGCCACCAGCAGAGACTTACAGGGGGTGACCGAGCAGTACTTC.

This clonotype came up many times. V is TRBV10-3 and J is TRBJ2-3; no clear D. The germline CDR1 and CDR2 sequences are ENHRY and SYGVKD. V was trimmed by 7 bases and J by 9 bases, leaving 11 bases between them. This CDR3 has 11 residues. The CDR3 DNA follows: TGTGCCATCATGGACCAGGAGACGCAGTATTTT. Amino acid sequence: CAIMDQETQYF.

V usage is TRBV15 and J usage is TRBJ1-2; weak D call: TRBD1 (5 bases). This CDR3 spans 13 amino acids. Between the trimmed V and J ends, which lost 1 base and 6 bases, there was a span of 9 bases. Germline V lookup: CDR1 LNHNV, CDR2 YYDKDF (reference sequence). CDR3 in DNA: TGTGCCACCAGCAGAGGCCAGGGAGATGGCTACACCTTC. Amino acids: CATSRGQGDGYTF.

This clonotype was counted many times. The gene calls are TRBV2 and TRBJ2-7, with D possibly called TRBD1 or TRBD2 (6 bases each). The CDR3 consists of 16 residues. Trimming cost V 6 bases and J 1 base, with 19 bases left between them. The germline CDR1 and CDR2 sequences are SNHLY and FYNNEI. CDR3 sequence reads: CASRKPGALASYEQYF. The CDR3 region has the DNA TGTGCCAGCAGAAAGCCGGGGGCCTTGGCGTCCTACGAGCAGTACTTC. Together with reference TRBV2 and TRBJ2-7, the CDR3 gives the full variable domain: EPEVTQTPSHQVTQMGQEVILRCVPISNHLYFYWYRQILGQKVEFLVSFYNNEISEKSEIFDDQFSVERPDGSNFTLKIRSTKLEDSAMYFCASRKPGALASYEQYFGPGTRLTVT.

This clonotype has ten or more counts. The chain joins TRBV28 to TRBJ1-6; 8 nucleotides align to TRBD1. CDR1 is MDHEN, CDR2 SYDVKM, per germline. V gave up 6 bases and J gave up 7 bases; unmatched junction bases: 8. The CDR3 covers 15 residues. Here the CDR3 DNA reads TGTGCCAGCAGCCAACGACAGGGGTTGAATTCACCCCTCCACTTT. Its protein is CASSQRQGLNSPLHF. The full variable domain, rest sourced from reference TRBV28 and TRBJ1-6, is DVKVTQSSRYLVKRTGEKVFLECVQDMDHENMFWYRQDPGLGLRLIYFSYDVKMKEKGDIPEGYSVSREKKERFSLILESASTNQTSMYLCASSQRQGLNSPLHFGNGTRLTVT.

This chain links TRBV10-3 with TRBJ2-7; 7 nucleotides align to TRBD1. CDR1 and CDR2 from the germline V gene are ENHRY and SYGVKD. With 10 bases clipped from V and 1 base from J, the junction kept 7 bases outside the gene matches. The CDR3 consists of 13 residues. The CDR3 is CATRTGTSYEQYF. The CDR3 DNA reads as TGTGCCACCCGGACAGGAACTTCCTACGAGCAGTACTTC.

This clonotype was detected ten times or more. The genes are TRBV18 and TRBJ1-1; D is perhaps TRBD1 (5 bases). From germline, CDR1 is KGHSH and CDR2 LQKENI. This CDR3 region has 14 residues. Trimming cost V 1 base and J 5 bases, with 11 bases left between them. The CDR3 loop reads CASSPRGVGTEAFF. The CDR3 nucleotides are TGTGCCAGCTCACCACGGGGGGTTGGAACTGAAGCTTTCTTT.

The chain couples TRBV12-3 or TRBV12-4 to TRBJ2-2; D uncertain. The CDR3 is made up of 13 amino acids. V lost 7 bases and J 4 bases, leaving 10 bases between the germline ends. CDR3 coding DNA: TGTGCCAGCACTACGGCAGGCACCGGGGAGCTGTTTTTT. Amino acids: CASTTAGTGELFF.

Note on this clonotype: A single base separates this from a much larger clone, so it may be a read error. This sequence joins TRBV5-1 and TRBJ2-7; no reliable D call. Germline V CDR1 and CDR2: SGHRS, YFSETQ. V shed 2 bases and J shed 1 base, with 10 bases lying between them. This CDR3 region has 14 residues. For the CDR3, the DNA is TGCGCCAGCAGCTTTGACGGTCCTTCCTACGAGCAGTACTTC. Its translation is CASSFDGPSYEQYF.

This chain's CDR3 is CASRASGGDNTGELFF. The CDR3 nucleotides read TGTGCCAGCAGAGCTAGCGGGGGGGACAACACCGGGGAGCTGTTTTTT. The chain combines TRBV2 with TRBJ2-2; 12 positions agree with TRBD2. The V gene's germline CDR1 is SNHLY and CDR2 FYNNEI. The CDR3 length is 16 residues. With V trimmed by 6 bases and J by 2 bases, 4 bases remained unmatched.

Ten or more counts support this clonotype. The rearrangement links TRBV28 to TRBJ2-1; possible D gene TRBD1, 7 bases. CDR3 size: 14 residues. In germline, CDR1 is MDHEN, CDR2 SYDVKM. Trimming removed 5 bases at V and 3 bases at J, with 11 bases between. The CDR3 nucleotides read TGTGCCAGCAGTAGGAGGGGGCGCTACAATGAGCAGTTCTTC. This encodes CASSRRGRYNEQFF.

The table lists this clonotype with many counts. The chain combines TRBV20-1 with TRBJ1-1, with 7 nucleotides matching TRBD1. The germline gives CDR1 DFQATT, CDR2 SNEGSKA (reference sequence). The CDR3 loop spans 13 amino acids. The junction had 8 bases not matched to a gene; V was cut back by 0 bases and J by 10 bases. The CDR3 sequence is CSARDRGRGLAFF. The CDR3 DNA reads TGCAGTGCTAGAGATAGGGGTAGGGGGCTAGCTTTCTTT.

This sequence joins TRBV18 and TRBJ1-5; maybe TRBD1 (5 bases). The ends were cut back, 3 bases at V and 5 bases at J, with 8 bases in the middle. CDR3 length: 13 amino acids. The germline V gene has CDR1 KGHSH and CDR2 LQKENI. In DNA form, the CDR3 reads TGTGCCAGCTCACCGGGGGATTATCAGCCCCAGCATTTT. The encoded protein is CASSPGDYQPQHF.

This clonotype was observed at least ten times. The V and J genes are TRBV20-1 and TRBJ1-1; tentative D call: TRBD1 (6 bases). Trimming left V 1 base short and J 4 bases short, with 13 bases between. Germline-derived CDR1 and CDR2 are DFQATT and SNEGSKA (reference sequence). The CDR3 extends over 14 amino acids. The CDR3 DNA sequence: TGCAGTGCTAGAGGGACAGTGTTTGGCACTGAAGCTTTCTTT. It is translated as CSARGTVFGTEAFF.

This clonotype has at least ten counts. The V call is TRBV12-3 or TRBV12-4, the J call TRBJ1-5; D ambiguous. Trimming took 3 bases from V and 7 from J, leaving 10 bases between them. The CDR3 is made up of 13 amino acids. CDR3 bases: TGTGCCAGCAGTTTCTCAACCGGGCAGCCCCAGCATTTT. It codes for CASSFSTGQPQHF.

The rearrangement links TRBV10-1 to TRBJ2-7; 9 positions agree with TRBD1. The CDR3 has 16 amino acids. With V trimmed by 6 bases and J by 3 bases, 12 bases remained unmatched. CDR1 and CDR2 from the germline V gene are WNHNN and SYGVQD (reference sequence). DNA of the CDR3: TGCGCCAGCAGCCGAACAGCCGGGACAGGGATCTACGAGCAGTACTTC. Its translation: CASSRTAGTGIYEQYF.

The chain combines TRBV3-1 with TRBJ1-3; no firm D call. Germline CDR1 LGHDT, CDR2 YNNKEL (reference sequence). Trimming shortened V by 2 bases and J by 1 base, and 9 bases separated the two germline ends. The CDR3 has 15 residues. The CDR3 DNA reads as TGTGCCAGCAGCCAACACGGCAATTCTGGAAACACCATATATTTT. Residues: CASSQHGNSGNTIYF.

This clonotype was counted between two and nine times. The V call is TRBV5-1, the J call TRBJ2-5; D is unclear. Germline lookup yields CDR1 SGHRS and CDR2 YFSETQ. CDR3 length: 15 amino acids. V was trimmed by 1 base and J by 1 base, leaving 11 bases between them. CDR3 in DNA: TGCGCCAGCAGCTTGCTAGGTACCCTCCAAGAGACCCAGTACTTC. It specifies CASSLLGTLQETQYF.

Comment on this clonotype: The missing conserved phenylalanine or tryptophan at the end of this CDR3 makes a read error likely. The chain couples TRBV28 to TRBJ2-7, with a tentative D call TRBD2 (5 bases). V dropped 6 bases and J dropped 5 bases, with 14 bases sitting between them. The CDR3 runs 13 residues. Germline assignment: CDR1 MDHEN and CDR2 SYDVKM. The CDR3 sequence: CASSLDQTNEQYS. The CDR3, as DNA: TGTGCCAGCAGCTTAGATCAGACTAACGAGCAGTACTCC.

This clonotype was counted ten times or more. This chain connects TRBV27 to TRBJ1-2, with TRBD1 as a possible D gene (6 bases). Germline V gives CDR1 MNHEY, CDR2 SMNVEV (reference sequence). Trimming took 6 bases from V and 1 from J, leaving 18 bases between them. This CDR3 region has 16 residues. In DNA form, the CDR3 reads TGTGCCAGCAGCCGTACGGGGGGGCTTATTAACTATGGCTACACCTTC. Protein: CASSRTGGLINYGYTF.

This clonotype was counted a few times. The V gene is TRBV5-1, the J gene TRBJ1-4; perhaps TRBD1 as D (6 bases). This CDR3 spans 15 amino acids. From germline, CDR1 is SGHRS and CDR2 YFSETQ. Between the trimmed V and J ends, which lost 0 bases and 5 bases, there was a span of 11 bases. In DNA form, the CDR3 reads TGCGCCAGCAGCTTGGAGGGGGAGTGGAATGAAAAACTGTTTTTT. Translation: CASSLEGEWNEKLFF.

The J gene is TRBJ2-7, the V gene TRBV6-5, with 9 bases fitting TRBD1. Trimming cost V 0 bases and J 6 bases; bases outside gene matches: 3. The CDR3 extends over 14 amino acids. CDR1 and CDR2 from the germline V gene are MNHEY and SVGAGI. The CDR3 nucleotides read TGTGCCAGCAGTTACTCAACAGGGGGCTCCGAGCAGTACTTC. As protein: CASSYSTGGSEQYF.